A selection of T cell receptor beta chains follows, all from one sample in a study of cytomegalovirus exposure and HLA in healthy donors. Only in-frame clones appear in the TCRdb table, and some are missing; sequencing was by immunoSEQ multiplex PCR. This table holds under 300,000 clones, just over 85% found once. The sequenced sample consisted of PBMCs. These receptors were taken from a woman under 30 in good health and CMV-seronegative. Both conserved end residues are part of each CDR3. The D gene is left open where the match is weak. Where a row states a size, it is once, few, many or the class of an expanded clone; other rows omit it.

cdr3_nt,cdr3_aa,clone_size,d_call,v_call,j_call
TGTGCCAGCAGACGATTAGGGGTAGGCCATCAAGAGACCCAGTACTTC,CASRRLGVGHQETQYF,-,-,TRBV5-4,TRBJ2-5
TGTGCCAGCAGAGGGTCCCGGGGGGACAATGAGCAGTTCTTC,CASRGSRGDNEQFF,-,TRBD2,TRBV6-4,TRBJ2-1
TGCGCCAGCGAGTTGACAGGAACCCCCGGGGAGCTGTTTTTT,CASELTGTPGELFF,once,-,TRBV5-1,TRBJ2-2
TGTGCCAGCAGCCCCGCGCGGAGAGTTTATGGCTACACCTTC,CASSPARRVYGYTF,-,-,TRBV14,TRBJ1-2
TGTGCCAGCAGCGCCATCACTAGCGGGGGGAACACCGGGGAGCTGTTTTTT,CASSAITSGGNTGELFF,-,TRBD2,TRBV9,TRBJ2-2
TGTGCCAGCAGTTACGACCACGACAGGAGACACACCGGGGAGCTGTTTTTT,CASSYDHDRRHTGELFF,-,-,TRBV7-9,TRBJ2-2
TGTGCCAGCAGCATCGTACAGGGCGGCGGCACTGAAGCTTTCTTT,CASSIVQGGGTEAFF,-,-,TRBV5-4,TRBJ1-1
TGTGCCAGCAGTTTAGAGTACCAAGAGACCCAGTACTTC,CASSLEYQETQYF,-,-,TRBV27,TRBJ2-5
TGTGCCAGCAGCTTAGCGTCGGGTGTTCTGAACACTGAAGCTTTCTTT,CASSLASGVLNTEAFF,-,-,TRBV7-6,TRBJ1-1
TGTGCCAGCACCAGACACGGGAGTCTCGCCTACAATGAGCAGTTCTTC,CASTRHGSLAYNEQFF,-,-,TRBV27,TRBJ2-1
TGCGCCAGCAGCCAAGTAGGCTCAGGATACGAGCAGTACTTC,CASSQVGSGYEQYF,-,-,TRBV4-3,TRBJ2-7
TGTGCCAGCAGTTTATCAGGAGGGATGAGCTCCTACAATGAGCAGTTCTTC,CASSLSGGMSSYNEQFF,-,-,TRBV27,TRBJ2-1
TGTGCCAGCAGCCCGGGTGGGACAGTCTCCTACGAGCAGTACTTC,CASSPGGTVSYEQYF,-,TRBD1,TRBV13,TRBJ2-7
TGTGCCAGCAGTCTTAGCACAGATACGCAGTATTTT,CASSLSTDTQYF,-,-,TRBV11-3,TRBJ2-3
TGTGCCAGCAGTCCGACAGGACTGAACACTGAAGCTTTCTTT,CASSPTGLNTEAFF,-,-,TRBV2,TRBJ1-1
TGTGCCAGCAGCTTAGCGCGTTCGAACGAAATCACAGATACGCAGTATTTT,CASSLARSNEITDTQYF,-,-,TRBV7-6,TRBJ2-3
TGTGCCAGCAGTGATAACGGGGGGGCCCGGAGCACAGATACGCAGTATTTT,CASSDNGGARSTDTQYF,-,TRBD2,TRBV6-1,TRBJ2-3
TGCGCCAGCAGCGGAACCGGGACTAGAGACGAGCAGTACTTC,CASSGTGTRDEQYF,-,TRBD2,TRBV5-1,TRBJ2-7
TGTGCCAGCAGCCGCAGAACAGAGTTATATGGCTACACCTTC,CASSRRTELYGYTF,-,-,TRBV7-9,TRBJ1-2
TGTGCCAGCAGTTACGTCCTAGCGGGGGCCCAAGAGACCCAGTACTTC,CASSYVLAGAQETQYF,-,TRBD2,TRBV6-5,TRBJ2-5
TGCAGCGTTGTATCGGGGGGATACAATGAGCAGTTCTTC,CSVVSGGYNEQFF,once,TRBD2,TRBV29-1,TRBJ2-1
TGTGCCAGCAGTTTAGGGGCGGGGGCAAGCTACGAGCAGTACTTC,CASSLGAGASYEQYF,-,-,TRBV27,TRBJ2-7
TGTGCCAGCAGCTCCGGACAGGGGTTGGGCTACACCTTC,CASSSGQGLGYTF,-,TRBD1,TRBV9,TRBJ1-2
TGTGCCAGCAGCTTCCCTCCTTCACCCCTCCACTTT,CASSFPPSPLHF,once,-,TRBV11-2,TRBJ1-6
TGTGCCTGGAGTCCGGATCCTGTCGGGGTGGCTTTCTTT,CAWSPDPVGVAFF,few,-,TRBV30,TRBJ1-1
TGTGCCAGCAGGCTACAGCTTAATGAAAAACTGTTTTTT,CASRLQLNEKLFF,once,-,TRBV7-2,TRBJ1-4
TGTGCCAGCAGTTACTCTGACAGGGGGGCAGAGACCCAGTACTTC,CASSYSDRGAETQYF,-,TRBD1,TRBV6-6,TRBJ2-5
TGTGCCAGCAGTCGGACTGGTAGCTCCTATAATTCACCCCTCCACTTT,CASSRTGSSYNSPLHF,once,-,TRBV28,TRBJ1-6
TGTGCCAGCAGCCCGTCGACAGGAGAAGAGCAGTACTTC,CASSPSTGEEQYF,-,-,TRBV11-3,TRBJ2-7
TGTGCCAGCAGTGGGCTCCGCACAGATACGCAGTATTTT,CASSGLRTDTQYF,-,-,TRBV6-1,TRBJ2-3
TGTGCCAGCAGACTAGCGGGGGCCTACGAGCAGTACTTC,CASRLAGAYEQYF,-,TRBD2,TRBV25-1,TRBJ2-7
TGCGCCAGCAGCCAAGAGGGAAACAGGGATCCCTACGAGCAGTACTTC,CASSQEGNRDPYEQYF,-,-,TRBV4-1,TRBJ2-7
TGTGCCAGCAGGCTAACAGGGAGTACTGAAGCTTTCTTT,CASRLTGSTEAFF,-,-,TRBV27,TRBJ1-1
TGTGCCATCAGTGGGGGGGGGACGAACACTGAAGCTTTCTTT,CAISGGGTNTEAFF,-,-,TRBV10-3,TRBJ1-1
TGTGCCAGCAGTCCCCTAGCGGGAGGAGAGACCCAGTACTTC,CASSPLAGGETQYF,-,TRBD2,TRBV27,TRBJ2-5
TGTGCCAGCAGAGGACTAGCCACCGGGGAGCTGTTTTTT,CASRGLATGELFF,-,TRBD2,TRBV6-5,TRBJ2-2
TGTGCCAGCAGCCAAAGTTTGTTTCGAAGCGGGAGTGCCTACGAGCAGTACTTC,CASSQSLFRSGSAYEQYF,-,TRBD2,TRBV4-2,TRBJ2-7
TGCAGCCCAGAGGGGAACACTGAAGCTTTCTTT,CSPEGNTEAFF,-,-,TRBV29-1,TRBJ1-1
TGTGCCATCAGTGAGCGGGGTCCAAACTATGGCTACACCTTC,CAISERGPNYGYTF,-,-,TRBV10-3,TRBJ1-2
TGCGCCAGCAGCTTACAGGGGGCTAGCAATCAGCCCCAGCATTTT,CASSLQGASNQPQHF,-,TRBD1,TRBV5-1,TRBJ1-5
TGCGCCAGCAGCTTGTGGCAGGGCGCCACTGAAGCTTTCTTT,CASSLWQGATEAFF,few,-,TRBV5-1,TRBJ1-1
TGTGCCAGCAGACTCGGGATTGGGGAGACCCAGTACTTC,CASRLGIGETQYF,-,-,TRBV6-5,TRBJ2-5
TGTGCCAGCAGCTCTCTCCAGCGGGAGAAGAATGAGCAGTTCTTC,CASSSLQREKNEQFF,-,TRBD2,TRBV11-3,TRBJ2-1
TGTGCCAGTAGTCCCCCAGGGACAGGGGGAGAGACCCAGTACTTC,CASSPPGTGGETQYF,-,TRBD1,TRBV19,TRBJ2-5
TGTGCCAGCAGTCCCCGAGGGGGCGGCGGGGAGCTGTTTTTT,CASSPRGGGGELFF,-,TRBD1,TRBV28,TRBJ2-2
TGCGCCAGCAGCTTGGGATTCGGTACCGGGGAGCTGTTTTTT,CASSLGFGTGELFF,-,-,TRBV5-1,TRBJ2-2
TGTGCCAGCAGTTTGGACAGGGGTCTCTCTGGGGCCAACGTCCTGACTTTC,CASSLDRGLSGANVLTF,-,TRBD1,TRBV28,TRBJ2-6
TGTGCCAGCGGAGTGAGTAGCAATCAGCCCCAGCATTTT,CASGVSSNQPQHF,-,-,TRBV27,TRBJ1-5
TGTGCCAGCAGCTTGGGGGGGGATACGTATAATTCACCCCTCCACTTT,CASSLGGDTYNSPLHF,-,-,TRBV7-2,TRBJ1-6
TGTGCCAGCAGTCGGTCAGGGGTGGATCAGCCCCAGCATTTT,CASSRSGVDQPQHF,-,-,TRBV28,TRBJ1-5
TGTGCCAGCTCACCGGACAGTCAAGCTAACTATGGCTACACCTTC,CASSPDSQANYGYTF,-,-,TRBV18,TRBJ1-2
TGTGCCAGCAGCCATACCGGGACAGGGTCCTACGAGCAGTACTTC,CASSHTGTGSYEQYF,few,TRBD1,TRBV14,TRBJ2-7
TGTGCCAGCAGCCGCCCGGGACAGGGGGAATGGTATGGCTACACCTTC,CASSRPGQGEWYGYTF,once,TRBD1,TRBV7-9,TRBJ1-2
TGTGCCAGCAGTGAGCGGGACACTGAAGCTTTCTTT,CASSERDTEAFF,-,-,TRBV2,TRBJ1-1
TGCGCCAGCAGCCAAGATAGGACAGGGAAGGTTCTCATATCACCCCTCCACTTT,CASSQDRTGKVLISPLHF,-,TRBD1,TRBV4-1,TRBJ1-6
TGTGCCAGCAGCGGTATCGATTTCGGGCAGTTCTTC,CASSGIDFGQFF,few,-,TRBV5-4,TRBJ2-1
TGTGCCAGCAGTGACTCGAGGTATCTACCCGGGACTAGCGGCCTCACAGATACGCAGTATTTT,CASSDSRYLPGTSGLTDTQYF,-,TRBD2,TRBV6-4,TRBJ2-3
TGCGCCAGCAGCCAGACTAGCGGGGGGGCCTACAATGAGCAGTTCTTC,CASSQTSGGAYNEQFF,-,TRBD2,TRBV4-1,TRBJ2-1
TGTGCCCACCAGGGGGTGGTGTACACCGGGGAGCTGTTTTTT,CAHQGVVYTGELFF,-,TRBD1,TRBV30,TRBJ2-2
TGTGCCAGCAGCTTATCGGGCTACGAGCAGTACTTC,CASSLSGYEQYF,-,-,TRBV11-3,TRBJ2-7